What follows are 9 T cell receptor beta chains derived from one specimen sequenced in a study of human T cells and chemical hapten exposure. One entry per CDR3 protein results from TCRdb running MiXCR on the RACE reads. The repertoire holds around 380,000 distinct CDR3 sequences, with about 5.4% as singletons. Time point defined: pre-sensitization, week 0. Noted treatment: therapeutic diphenylcyclopropenone sensitization with weekly scalp DPC. This material consisted of whole blood, taken in connection with sensitization to the hapten diphenylcyclopropenone (DPC). Receptors were obtained from a woman aged 18-30 years with alopecia areata. Some clones in this sample may be carry-over from other donors' samples.

This clonotype was counted ten times or more. CDR3 coding DNA: TGCAGTGCTAGAGAGCTAGCGGGGGGGCGTGATGAGCAGTTCTTC. Its protein is CSARELAGGRDEQFF. This chain uses TRBV20-1 with TRBJ2-1; 12 bases are a match to TRBD2. V was clipped by 0 bases and J by 8 bases; unmatched bases: 5. CDR1 is DFQATT and CDR2 is SNEGSKA in the germline V gene (reference sequence). This CDR3 region has 15 residues.

This clonotype was seen repeatedly, ten times or more. The chain links TRBV4-3 to TRBJ2-2; possible D gene TRBD1, 6 bases. The CDR3 spans 18 residues. V was pared by 0 bases and J by 7 bases, with 21 bases between. Germline CDR1 LGHNA, CDR2 YSLEER. CDR3 sequence reads: CASSQDPQGSILVGELFF. The CDR3 nucleotides read TGCGCCAGCAGCCAAGATCCACAGGGATCCATTCTGGTCGGGGAGCTGTTTTTT.

This clonotype was counted ten times or more. This chain's CDR3 is CASRGSGDSDTQYF. The CDR3, as DNA: TGTGCCAGCAGGGGTAGCGGGGATTCAGATACGCAGTATTTT. V gene TRBV6-4 combines with J gene TRBJ2-3; 8 bases line up with TRBD2. The V gene end was trimmed by 6 bases and the J gene end by 4 bases; junction bases not matched to a gene: 6. CDR3 length equals 14 residues. Looked up from germline, CDR1 is MRHNA and CDR2 is SNTAGT.

This clonotype appeared a few times. This chain connects TRBV12-3 or TRBV12-4 to TRBJ2-5, with a tentative D call TRBD2 (7 bases). This CDR3 spans 14 amino acids. V was cut by 2 bases and J by 5 bases, with 12 bases left in between. The CDR3: CASSLFGGRETQYF. The CDR3 region has the DNA TGTGCCAGCAGTTTATTCGGGGGGCGCGAGACCCAGTACTTC.

The chain employs TRBV6-5 and TRBJ2-7; 7 nucleotides match TRBD1. Germline V lookup: CDR1 MNHEY, CDR2 SVGAGI. There are 18 residues in the CDR3. Losses at the gene ends were 0 bases for V and 2 bases for J; bases not matched to a gene: 13. The CDR3 loop is CASSYSTGKGIGPYEQYF. The CDR3 DNA is TGTGCCAGCAGTTACTCGACAGGGAAGGGAATTGGGCCCTACGAGCAGTACTTC.

The sample holds many counts of this clonotype. The genes are TRBV6-2 or TRBV6-3 and TRBJ1-2; D not resolved. CDR3 size: 12 residues. V gave up 6 bases and J gave up 2 bases, with 7 bases separating them. Germline assignment: CDR1 MNHEY and CDR2 SVGEGT. As DNA, the CDR3 is TGTGCCAGCAGCGGGGTCAACTATGGCTACACCTTC. It encodes CASSGVNYGYTF.

The table lists this clonotype with many counts. The chain has TRBV5-1 and TRBJ2-6, with D perhaps TRBD2 (5 bases). This CDR3 spans 16 amino acids. The germline gives CDR1 SGHRS, CDR2 YFSETQ. Trimming removed 0 bases from V and 2 bases from J, with 9 bases in between. CDR3 bases: TGCGCCAGCAGCTTGGAAGGCGGGCCTGGGGCCAACGTCCTGACTTTC. Its translation: CASSLEGGPGANVLTF.

This clonotype turned up a few times. V and J are TRBV7-3 and TRBJ1-1; possibly TRBD1 for D (6 bases). V lost 3 bases, J lost 3 bases, and 11 bases lay in between. The CDR3 contains 14 residues. CDR1 and CDR2 (germline): SGHTA, FQGTGA. As DNA, the CDR3 is TGTGCCAGCAGCTTCTCAGCAGGGGACACTGAAGCTTTCTTT. It codes for CASSFSAGDTEAFF.

This clonotype was seen a handful of times. V usage is TRBV6-1 and J usage is TRBJ2-2; TRBD2 matches 10 bases. Germline CDR1 MNHNS, CDR2 SASEGT. The CDR3 runs to 19 residues. With 8 bases clipped from V and 4 bases from J, the junction kept 19 bases outside the gene matches. The CDR3 DNA sequence: TGTGCCAGCCTCTTCCTAGCGGGGGAAGTCCTGCGCGGCACCGGGGAGCTGTTTTTT. It specifies CASLFLAGEVLRGTGELFF.